The TCR beta chain described here comes from a study of blood T cell repertoires in COVID-19. The CDR3 extends over 16 amino acids. Per germline, CDR1 SGHTS and CDR2 YDEGEE. The germline V and J ends were trimmed by 4 bases and 0 bases, with 15 bases remaining between them. Data came from immunoSEQ multiplex PCR; TCRdb stores just in-frame clones and leaves some out. Of around 150,000 clones listed, about 88% were seen once; the top ten hold over 9.5%. The gene calls are TRBV5-8 and TRBJ2-3; D may be TRBD2 (5 bases). The TCR comes from a man in his fifties or sixties with active or convalescent COVID-19. The material sequenced was peripheral blood. CDR3 sequence: CASSLKRITSTDTQYF. The DNA for the CDR3 is TGTGCCAGCAGCCTAAAGCGGATTACTAGCACAGATACGCAGTATTTT.